Given below is one TCR beta chain in context. The sample originates from a study of OX40 agonist ivuxolimab in advanced cancers. Trimming pared 1 base from V and 4 bases from J, leaving 7 bases between. The CDR3 contains 13 residues. Germline CDR1 and CDR2: SGHKS and YYEKEE (reference sequence). TCRdb's table, derived via immunoSEQ multiplex PCR, lists solely in-frame clones and lacks some. There are 90,000 to 100,000 clones in the sample; more than 95% occur only once, and 2% to 2.5% lies in the top ten. The material sequenced was CD4+ or CD8+ T cells sorted from blood, taken in a trial of the OX40 agonist ivuxolimab. The chain combines TRBV5-5 with TRBJ2-3; no firm D call. This sequence was found in an adult with an advanced solid tumor such as melanoma, head and neck, liver or kidney cancer. The CDR3 spells CASSLYNSDTQYF. Here the CDR3 DNA reads TGTGCCAGCAGCTTGTACAACTCAGATACGCAGTATTTT.